This TCR beta chain was sequenced for a study of post-analysis software for immune sequencing data (dated by TCRdb to the mid-2010s). For context, the study as a whole: Recorded disease courses included relapsing-remitting, secondary progressive and progressive-relapsing multiple sclerosis, with some patients lacking subtype annotation. The multiple sclerosis patient repertoires were compared with about a dozen previously published healthy control repertoires from donors aged 6 to 25 years. A subset of samples was prepared in parallel using single-end sample barcoding, then pooled and co-amplified after Illumina adapter ligation. General study outcomes and caveats: The multiple sclerosis patient group was slightly younger than the control group. Significantly higher frequencies in patients than in controls were found for roughly 5 TRBV segments, including TRBV5-6, TRBV5-1 and TRBV20-1. Compared with controls, multiple sclerosis patients had significantly lower normalized Chao1 diversity, a finding suggesting substantial peripheral T-cell clonal expansion. Direct clustering with F measure revealed strong co-clustering of samples prepared in the same batch, which led to a batch-effect correction.

Library preparation employed PCR. The instrument given in TCRdb is Illumina HiSeq 2500. To reduce PCR and sequencing biases, unique molecular identifiers were incorporated into the TCR beta cDNA libraries. Approximately 500,000 cDNA molecules were obtained for every 1 to 10 million input T cells, so each molecule roughly corresponded to one T cell. The same protocol used for the earlier healthy control dataset was applied to prepare and sequence the patient libraries. Within a given batch, samples were prepared together, multiplexed and sequenced on the same HiSeq lane. The published analysis was carried out like this. MIGEC was used to process the raw barcoded reads, and molecular identifier groups with only a single read were discarded before consensus assembly and CDR3 extraction. Clonotype tables were post-analysed with VDJtools, and diversity was normalized by down-sampling all datasets to the smallest sample size. To correct batch-related cross-sample contamination, repertoire overlap clustering matched CDR3 amino acid sequences but not nucleotide sequences. Starting from the raw public reads, TCRdb applied fastp trimming at Q25, assembled clones with MiXCR and retained in-frame beta chains. Every distinct CDR3 protein forms one entry, paired with its most common genes and DNA. These V and J calls rely on TCRdb rather than the paper's analysis. Counted in this sample were about 820,000 distinct CDR3 sequences; roughly 58% of them appeared once. The ten largest clones add up to roughly 4.4% of the sample.

CDR1 MGHRA and CDR2 YSYEKL were looked up in the germline V gene. Deletion took 1 base off V and 0 bases off J, with a span of 13 bases between the germline ends. From the cysteine through the phenylalanine, the CDR3 covers 17 amino acids. Just the 51-base CDR3 DNA is kept, in frame starting at base 1. A remark on this clonotype: What antigen it recognizes has not been identified. Per-nucleotide qualities are absent, and no much larger clonotype sits a single base away.

To demonstrate the VDJtools post-analysis software, the study profiled TCR beta repertoires from the peripheral blood of 13 young patients with multiple sclerosis. The multiple sclerosis patients were children and adolescents ranging in age from about 6 to 17 years. The sequenced sample consisted of blood. The TCR sequence derives from a girl aged 10-17 years with multiple sclerosis. The V and J segments used are TRBV4-1 and TRBJ1-3; the D segment cannot be called with confidence. The CDR3 is CASSQVPTSSSGNTIYF. The DNA sequence is TGCGCCAGCAGCCAAGTCCCAACTAGCAGCTCTGGAAACACCATATATTTT.